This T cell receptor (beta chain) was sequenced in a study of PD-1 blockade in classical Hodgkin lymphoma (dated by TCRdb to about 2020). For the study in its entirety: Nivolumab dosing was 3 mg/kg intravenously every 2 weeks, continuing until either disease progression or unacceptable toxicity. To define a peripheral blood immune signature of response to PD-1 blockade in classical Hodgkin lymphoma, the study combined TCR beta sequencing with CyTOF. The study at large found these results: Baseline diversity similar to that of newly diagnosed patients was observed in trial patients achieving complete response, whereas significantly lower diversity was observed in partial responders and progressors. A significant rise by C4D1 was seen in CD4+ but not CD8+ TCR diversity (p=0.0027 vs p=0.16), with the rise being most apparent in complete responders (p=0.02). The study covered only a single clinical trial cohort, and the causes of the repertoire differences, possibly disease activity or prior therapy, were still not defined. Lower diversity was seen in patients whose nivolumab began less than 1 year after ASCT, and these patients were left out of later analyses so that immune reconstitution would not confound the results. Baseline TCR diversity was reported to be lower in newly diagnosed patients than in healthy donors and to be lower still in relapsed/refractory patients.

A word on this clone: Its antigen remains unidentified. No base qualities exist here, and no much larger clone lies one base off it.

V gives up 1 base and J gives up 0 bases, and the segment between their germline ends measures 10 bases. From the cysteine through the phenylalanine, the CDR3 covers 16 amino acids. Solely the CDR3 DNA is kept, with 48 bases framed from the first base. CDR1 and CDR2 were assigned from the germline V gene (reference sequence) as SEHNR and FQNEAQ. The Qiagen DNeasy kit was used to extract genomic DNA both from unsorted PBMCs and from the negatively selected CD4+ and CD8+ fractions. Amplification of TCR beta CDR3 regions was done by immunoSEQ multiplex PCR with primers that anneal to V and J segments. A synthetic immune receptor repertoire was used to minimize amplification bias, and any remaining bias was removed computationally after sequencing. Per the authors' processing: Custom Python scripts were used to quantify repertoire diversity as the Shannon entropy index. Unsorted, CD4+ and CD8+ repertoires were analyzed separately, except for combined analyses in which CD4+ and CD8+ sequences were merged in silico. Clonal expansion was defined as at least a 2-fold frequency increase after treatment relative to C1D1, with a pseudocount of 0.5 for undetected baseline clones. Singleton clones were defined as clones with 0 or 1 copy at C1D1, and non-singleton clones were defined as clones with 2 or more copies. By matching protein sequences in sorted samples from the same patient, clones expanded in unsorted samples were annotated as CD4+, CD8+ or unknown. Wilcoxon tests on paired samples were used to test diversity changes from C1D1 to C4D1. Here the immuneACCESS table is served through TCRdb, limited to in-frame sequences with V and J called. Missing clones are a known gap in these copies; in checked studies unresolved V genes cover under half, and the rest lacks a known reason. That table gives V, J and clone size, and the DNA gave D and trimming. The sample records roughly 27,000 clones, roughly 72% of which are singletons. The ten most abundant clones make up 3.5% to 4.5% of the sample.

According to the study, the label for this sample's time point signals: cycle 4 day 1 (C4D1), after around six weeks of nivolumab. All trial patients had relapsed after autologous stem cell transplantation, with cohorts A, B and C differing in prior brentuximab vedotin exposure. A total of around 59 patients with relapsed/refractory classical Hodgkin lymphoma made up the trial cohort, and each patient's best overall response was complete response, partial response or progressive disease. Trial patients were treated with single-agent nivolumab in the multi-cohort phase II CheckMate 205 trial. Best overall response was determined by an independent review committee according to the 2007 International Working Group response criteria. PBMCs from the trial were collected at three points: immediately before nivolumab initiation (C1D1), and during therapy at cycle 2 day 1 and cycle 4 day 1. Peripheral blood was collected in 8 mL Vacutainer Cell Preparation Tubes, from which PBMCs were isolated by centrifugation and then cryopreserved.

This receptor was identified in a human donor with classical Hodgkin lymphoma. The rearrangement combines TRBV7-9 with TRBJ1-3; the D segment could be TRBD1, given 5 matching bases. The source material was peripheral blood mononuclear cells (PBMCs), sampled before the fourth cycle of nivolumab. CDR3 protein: CASSLVGTSSGNTIYF. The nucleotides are TGTGCCAGCAGCTTAGTTGGGACCAGCTCTGGAAACACCATATATTTT.